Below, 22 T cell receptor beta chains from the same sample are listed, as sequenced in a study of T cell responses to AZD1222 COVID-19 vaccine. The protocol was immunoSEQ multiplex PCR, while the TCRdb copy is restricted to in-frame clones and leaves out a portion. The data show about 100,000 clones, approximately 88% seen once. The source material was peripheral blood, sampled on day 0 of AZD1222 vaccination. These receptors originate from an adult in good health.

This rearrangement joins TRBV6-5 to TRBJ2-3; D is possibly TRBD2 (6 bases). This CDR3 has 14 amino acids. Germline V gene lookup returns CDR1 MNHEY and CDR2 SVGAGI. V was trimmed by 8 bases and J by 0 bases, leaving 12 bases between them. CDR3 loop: CASSSAISTDTQYF. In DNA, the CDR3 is TGTGCCAGCTCTAGCGCGATTAGCACAGATACGCAGTATTTT.

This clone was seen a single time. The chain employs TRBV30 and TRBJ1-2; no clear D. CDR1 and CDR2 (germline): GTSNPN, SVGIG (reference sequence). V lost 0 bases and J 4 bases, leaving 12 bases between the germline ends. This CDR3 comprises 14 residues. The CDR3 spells CAWSVRMAAYGYTF. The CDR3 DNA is TGTGCCTGGAGTGTACGAATGGCAGCCTATGGCTACACCTTC.

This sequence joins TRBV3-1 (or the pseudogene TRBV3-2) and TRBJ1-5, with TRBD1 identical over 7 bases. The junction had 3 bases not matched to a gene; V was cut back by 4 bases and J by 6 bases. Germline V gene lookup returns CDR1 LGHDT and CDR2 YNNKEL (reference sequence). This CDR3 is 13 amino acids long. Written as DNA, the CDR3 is TGTGCCAGCAGCCGAGGGGGCAGTCAGCCCCAGCATTTT. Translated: CASSRGGSQPQHF.

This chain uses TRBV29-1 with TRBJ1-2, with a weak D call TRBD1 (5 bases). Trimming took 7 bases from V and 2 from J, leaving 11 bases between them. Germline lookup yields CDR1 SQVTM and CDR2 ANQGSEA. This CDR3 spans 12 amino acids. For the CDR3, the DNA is TGCAGCGGAGGATCAGGGAACTATGGCTACACCTTC. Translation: CSGGSGNYGYTF.

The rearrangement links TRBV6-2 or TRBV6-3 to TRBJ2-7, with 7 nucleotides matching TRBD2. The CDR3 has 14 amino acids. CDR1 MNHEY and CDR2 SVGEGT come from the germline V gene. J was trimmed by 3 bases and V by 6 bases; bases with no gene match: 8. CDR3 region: CASSTPSSGYEQYF. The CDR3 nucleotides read TGTGCCAGCAGCACCCCCTCTAGCGGCTACGAGCAGTACTTC.

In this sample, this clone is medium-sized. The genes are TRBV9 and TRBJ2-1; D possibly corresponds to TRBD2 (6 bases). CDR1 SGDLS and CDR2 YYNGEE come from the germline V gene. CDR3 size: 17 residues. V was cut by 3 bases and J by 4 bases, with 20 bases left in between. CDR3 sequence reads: CASSAGLGLDDYNEQFF. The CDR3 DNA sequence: TGTGCCAGCAGCGCCGGGTTGGGACTGGATGATTACAATGAGCAGTTCTTC.

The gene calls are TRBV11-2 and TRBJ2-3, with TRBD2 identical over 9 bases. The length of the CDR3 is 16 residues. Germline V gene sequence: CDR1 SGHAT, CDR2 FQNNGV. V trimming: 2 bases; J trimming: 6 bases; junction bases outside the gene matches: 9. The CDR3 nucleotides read TGTGCCAGCAGCTTATGGGCTAGCGGGGATGGGGATACGCAGTATTTT. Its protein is CASSLWASGDGDTQYF. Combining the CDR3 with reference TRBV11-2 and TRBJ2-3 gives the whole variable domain EAGVAQSPRYKIIEKRQSVAFWCNPISGHATLYWYQQILGQGPKLLIQFQNNGVVDDSQLPKDRFSAERLKGVDSTLKIQPAKLEDSAVYLCASSLWASGDGDTQYFGPGTRLTVL.

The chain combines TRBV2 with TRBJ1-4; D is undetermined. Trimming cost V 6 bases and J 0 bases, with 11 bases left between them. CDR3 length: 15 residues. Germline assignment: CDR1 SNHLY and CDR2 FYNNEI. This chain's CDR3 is CASSAVLTTNEKLFF. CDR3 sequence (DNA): TGTGCCAGCAGCGCAGTGTTGACAACTAATGAAAAACTGTTTTTT. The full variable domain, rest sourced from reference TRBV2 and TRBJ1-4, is EPEVTQTPSHQVTQMGQEVILRCVPISNHLYFYWYRQILGQKVEFLVSFYNNEISEKSEIFDDQFSVERPDGSNFTLKIRSTKLEDSAMYFCASSAVLTTNEKLFFGSGTQLSVL.

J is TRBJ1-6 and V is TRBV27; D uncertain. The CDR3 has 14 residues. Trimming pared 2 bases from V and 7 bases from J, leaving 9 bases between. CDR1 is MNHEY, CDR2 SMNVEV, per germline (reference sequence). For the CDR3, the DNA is TGTGCCAGCAGTTTAGTCGTGGGAAATTCACCCCTCCACTTT. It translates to CASSLVVGNSPLHF.

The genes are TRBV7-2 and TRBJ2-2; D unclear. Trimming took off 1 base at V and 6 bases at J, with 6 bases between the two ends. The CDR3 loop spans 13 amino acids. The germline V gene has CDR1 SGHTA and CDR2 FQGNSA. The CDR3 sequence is CASSLVWAGELFF. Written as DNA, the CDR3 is TGTGCCAGCAGCTTAGTTTGGGCCGGGGAGCTGTTTTTT.

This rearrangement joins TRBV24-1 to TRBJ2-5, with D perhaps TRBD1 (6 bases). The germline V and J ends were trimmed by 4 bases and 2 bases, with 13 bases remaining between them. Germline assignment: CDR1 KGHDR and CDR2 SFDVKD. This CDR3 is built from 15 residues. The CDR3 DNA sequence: TGTGCCACCAGTGACCCGAGACAGGCGCAAGAGACCCAGTACTTC. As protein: CATSDPRQAQETQYF.

The CDR3 region is CASSYSPGKPNEKLFF. CDR3 coding DNA: TGTGCCAGCAGTTACTCTCCCGGAAAGCCTAATGAAAAACTGTTTTTT. V usage is TRBV6-5 and J usage is TRBJ1-4; D is uncertain. Germline-derived CDR1 and CDR2 are MNHEY and SVGAGI. V lost 0 bases and J 3 bases, leaving 11 bases between the germline ends. There are 16 residues in the CDR3.

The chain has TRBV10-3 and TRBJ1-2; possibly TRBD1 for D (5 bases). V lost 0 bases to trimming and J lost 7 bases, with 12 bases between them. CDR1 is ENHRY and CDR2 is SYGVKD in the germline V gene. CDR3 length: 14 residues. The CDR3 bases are TGTGCCATCAGTGAGTCGGGAGGGGTTGGTGGCTACACCTTC. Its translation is CAISESGGVGGYTF.

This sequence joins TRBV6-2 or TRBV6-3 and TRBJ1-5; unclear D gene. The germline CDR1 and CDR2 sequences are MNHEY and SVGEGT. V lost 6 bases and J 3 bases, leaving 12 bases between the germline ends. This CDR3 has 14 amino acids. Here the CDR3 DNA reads TGTGCCAGCAGCGATGTGGTTGTCAATCAGCCCCAGCATTTT. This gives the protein CASSDVVVNQPQHF.

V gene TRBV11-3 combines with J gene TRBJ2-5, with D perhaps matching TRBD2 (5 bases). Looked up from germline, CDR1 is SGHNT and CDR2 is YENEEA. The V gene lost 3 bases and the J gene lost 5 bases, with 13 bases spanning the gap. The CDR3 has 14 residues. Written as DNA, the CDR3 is TGTGCCAGCAGCTTGGTTGCGGGTGTTGAGACCCAGTACTTC. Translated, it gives CASSLVAGVETQYF.

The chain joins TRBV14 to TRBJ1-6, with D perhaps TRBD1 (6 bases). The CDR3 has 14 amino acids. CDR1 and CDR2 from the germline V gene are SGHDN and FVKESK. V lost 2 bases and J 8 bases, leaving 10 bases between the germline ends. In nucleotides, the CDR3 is TGTGCCAGCAGCCAATTCCAGGGGCATTCACCCCTCCACTTT. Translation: CASSQFQGHSPLHF.

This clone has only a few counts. CDR3 in DNA: TGTGCCAGCAGCCTATTACAGGGATCCACCGGGGAGCTGTTTTTT. This encodes CASSLLQGSTGELFF. This chain links TRBV5-6 with TRBJ2-2; weak D call: TRBD1 (6 bases). V was shortened by 4 bases and J by 4 bases, with 14 bases between the two germline ends. The CDR3 is 15 amino acids. Germline V gene data show CDR1 as SGHDT and CDR2 as YYEEEE.

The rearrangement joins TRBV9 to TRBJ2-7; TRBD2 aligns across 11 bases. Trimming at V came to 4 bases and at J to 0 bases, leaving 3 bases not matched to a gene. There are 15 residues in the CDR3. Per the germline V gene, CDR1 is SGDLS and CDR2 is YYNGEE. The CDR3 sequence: CASSIGTSGSYEQYF. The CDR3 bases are TGTGCCAGCAGCATAGGGACTAGCGGCTCCTACGAGCAGTACTTC.

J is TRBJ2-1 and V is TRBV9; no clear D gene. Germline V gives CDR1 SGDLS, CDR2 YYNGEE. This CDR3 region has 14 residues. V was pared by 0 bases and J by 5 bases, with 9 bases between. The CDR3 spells CASSVEPKNNEQFF. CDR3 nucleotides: TGTGCCAGCAGCGTAGAACCCAAAAACAATGAGCAGTTCTTC.

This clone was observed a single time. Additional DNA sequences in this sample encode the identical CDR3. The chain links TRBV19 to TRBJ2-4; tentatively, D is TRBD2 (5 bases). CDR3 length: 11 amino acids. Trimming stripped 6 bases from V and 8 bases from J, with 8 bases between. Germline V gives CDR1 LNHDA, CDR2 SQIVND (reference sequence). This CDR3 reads CASSIGDIQYF. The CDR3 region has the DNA TGTGCCAGTAGCATCGGGGACATTCAGTACTTC.

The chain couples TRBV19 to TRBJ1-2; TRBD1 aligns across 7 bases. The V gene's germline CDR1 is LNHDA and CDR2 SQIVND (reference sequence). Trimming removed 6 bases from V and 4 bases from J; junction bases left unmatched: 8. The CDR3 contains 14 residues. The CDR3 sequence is CASSTRTGTYGYTF. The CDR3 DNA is TGTGCCAGTAGCACAAGGACAGGAACCTATGGCTACACCTTC.

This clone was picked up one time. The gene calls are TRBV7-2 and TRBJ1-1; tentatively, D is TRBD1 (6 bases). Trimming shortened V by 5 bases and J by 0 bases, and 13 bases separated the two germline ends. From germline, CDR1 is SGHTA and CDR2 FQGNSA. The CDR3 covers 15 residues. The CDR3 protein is CASSRNQGLNTEAFF. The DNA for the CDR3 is TGTGCCAGCAGCCGGAACCAGGGGCTGAACACTGAAGCTTTCTTT.